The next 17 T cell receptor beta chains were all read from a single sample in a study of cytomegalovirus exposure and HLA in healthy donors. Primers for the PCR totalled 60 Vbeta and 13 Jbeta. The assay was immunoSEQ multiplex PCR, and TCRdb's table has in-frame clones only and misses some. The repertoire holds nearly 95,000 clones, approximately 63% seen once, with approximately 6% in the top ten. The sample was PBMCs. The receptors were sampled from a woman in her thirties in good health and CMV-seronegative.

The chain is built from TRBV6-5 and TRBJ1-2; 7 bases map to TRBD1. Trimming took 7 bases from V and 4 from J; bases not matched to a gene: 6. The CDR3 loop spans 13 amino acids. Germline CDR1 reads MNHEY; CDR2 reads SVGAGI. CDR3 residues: CASTRGGGYGYTF. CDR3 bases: TGTGCCAGCACCCGAGGGGGCGGCTATGGCTACACCTTC.

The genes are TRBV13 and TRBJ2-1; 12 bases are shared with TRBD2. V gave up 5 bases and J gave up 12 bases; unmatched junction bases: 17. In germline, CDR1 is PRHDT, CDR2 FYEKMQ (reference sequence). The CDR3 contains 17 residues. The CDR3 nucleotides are TGTGCCAGCAGCCATCCCCCCTGGACTAGCGGGGCTTTAGGGCAGTTCTTC. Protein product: CASSHPPWTSGALGQFF.

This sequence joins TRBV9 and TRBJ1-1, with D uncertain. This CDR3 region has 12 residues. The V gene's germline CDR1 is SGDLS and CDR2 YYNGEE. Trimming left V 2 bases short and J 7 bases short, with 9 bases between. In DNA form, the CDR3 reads TGTGCCAGCAGCGTTAACCCAGGTGAAGCTTTCTTT. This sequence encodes CASSVNPGEAFF.

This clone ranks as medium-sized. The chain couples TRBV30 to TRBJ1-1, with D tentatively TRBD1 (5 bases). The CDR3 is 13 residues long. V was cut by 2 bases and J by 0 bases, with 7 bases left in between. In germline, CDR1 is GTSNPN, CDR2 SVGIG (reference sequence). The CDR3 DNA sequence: TGTGCCTGGAGTCCAGGGATGAACACTGAAGCTTTCTTT. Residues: CAWSPGMNTEAFF.

This CDR3 reads CAWRSLGGNTIYF. CDR3 DNA sequence: TGTGCCTGGAGATCCCTGGGCGGAAACACCATATATTTT. The chain links TRBV30 to TRBJ1-3; D unclear. Trimming took off 3 bases at V and 4 bases at J, with 10 bases between the two ends. Germline values: CDR1 GTSNPN, CDR2 SVGIG (reference sequence). The CDR3 extends over 13 amino acids.

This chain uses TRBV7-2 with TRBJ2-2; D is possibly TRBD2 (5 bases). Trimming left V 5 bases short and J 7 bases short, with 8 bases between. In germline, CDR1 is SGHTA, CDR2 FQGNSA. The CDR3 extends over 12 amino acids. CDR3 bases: TGTGCCAGCAGCCCCCGGGGCGGGGAGCTGTTTTTT. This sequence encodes CASSPRGGELFF.

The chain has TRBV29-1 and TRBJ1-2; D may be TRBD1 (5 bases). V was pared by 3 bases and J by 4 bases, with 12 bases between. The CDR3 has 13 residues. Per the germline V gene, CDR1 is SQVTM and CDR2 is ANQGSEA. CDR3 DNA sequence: TGCAGCGTTGAGTCAGGGTGCGCCTATGGCTACACCTTC. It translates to CSVESGCAYGYTF.

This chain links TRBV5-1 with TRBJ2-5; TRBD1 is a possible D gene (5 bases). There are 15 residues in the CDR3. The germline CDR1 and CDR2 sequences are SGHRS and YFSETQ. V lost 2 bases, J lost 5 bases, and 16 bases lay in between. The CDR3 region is CASSFLQGPRETQYF. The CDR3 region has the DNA TGCGCCAGCAGCTTCCTTCAGGGCCCTCGGGAGACCCAGTACTTC. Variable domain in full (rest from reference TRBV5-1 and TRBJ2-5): KAGVTQTPRYLIKTRGQQVTLSCSPISGHRSVSWYQQTPGQGLQFLFEYFSETQRNKGNFPGRFSGRQFSNSRSEMNVSTLELGDSALYLCASSFLQGPRETQYFGPGTRLLVL.

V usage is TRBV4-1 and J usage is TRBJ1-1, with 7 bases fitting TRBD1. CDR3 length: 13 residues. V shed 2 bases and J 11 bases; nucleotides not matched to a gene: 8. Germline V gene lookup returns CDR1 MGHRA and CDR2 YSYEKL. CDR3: CASSQPTGTAAFF. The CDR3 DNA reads TGCGCCAGCAGCCAACCTACCGGGACAGCGGCTTTCTTT.

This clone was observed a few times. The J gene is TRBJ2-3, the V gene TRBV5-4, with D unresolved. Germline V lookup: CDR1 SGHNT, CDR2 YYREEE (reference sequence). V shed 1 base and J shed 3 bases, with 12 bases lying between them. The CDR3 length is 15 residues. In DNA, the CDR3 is TGTGCCAGCAGCTTGACCCCGGCACAGACAGATACGCAGTATTTT. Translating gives CASSLTPAQTDTQYF.

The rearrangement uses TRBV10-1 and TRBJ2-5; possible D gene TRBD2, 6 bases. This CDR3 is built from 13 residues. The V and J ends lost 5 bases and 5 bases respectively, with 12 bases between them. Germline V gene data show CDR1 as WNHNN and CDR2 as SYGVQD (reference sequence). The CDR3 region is CASSSGAEETQYF. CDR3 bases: TGCGCCAGCAGTTCGGGAGCCGAGGAGACCCAGTACTTC.

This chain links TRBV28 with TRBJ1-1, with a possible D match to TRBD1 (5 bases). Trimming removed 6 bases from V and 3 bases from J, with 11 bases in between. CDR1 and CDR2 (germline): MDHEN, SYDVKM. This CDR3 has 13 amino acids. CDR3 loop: CASSSDRDTEAFF. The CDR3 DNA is TGTGCCAGCAGCTCCGACAGAGACACTGAAGCTTTCTTT.

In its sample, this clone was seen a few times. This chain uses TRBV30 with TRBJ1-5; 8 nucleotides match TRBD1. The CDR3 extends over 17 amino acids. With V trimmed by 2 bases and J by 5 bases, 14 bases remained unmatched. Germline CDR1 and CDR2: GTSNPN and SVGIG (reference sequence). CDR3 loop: CAWSRTGFMGGHQPQHF. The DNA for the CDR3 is TGTGCCTGGAGTAGGACAGGGTTTATGGGGGGTCATCAGCCCCAGCATTTT. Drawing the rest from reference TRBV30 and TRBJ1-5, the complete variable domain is SQTIHQWPATLVQPVGSPLSLECTVEGTSNPNLYWYRQAAGRGLQLLFYSVGIGQISSEVPQNLSASRPQDRQFILSSKKLLLSDSGFYLCAWSRTGFMGGHQPQHFGDGTRLSIL.

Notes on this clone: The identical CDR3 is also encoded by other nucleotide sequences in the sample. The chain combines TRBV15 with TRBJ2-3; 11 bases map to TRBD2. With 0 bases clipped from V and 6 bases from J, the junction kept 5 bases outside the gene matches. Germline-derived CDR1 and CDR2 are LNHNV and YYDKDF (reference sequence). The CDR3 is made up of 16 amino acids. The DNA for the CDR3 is TGTGCCACCAGCAGAGATCTAGCGGGAGGTGGCGATACGCAGTATTTT. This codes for CATSRDLAGGGDTQYF. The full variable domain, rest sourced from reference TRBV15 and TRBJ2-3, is DAMVIQNPRYQVTQFGKPVTLSCSQTLNHNVMYWYQQKSSQAPKLLFHYYDKDFNNEADTPDNFQSRRPNTSFCFLDIRSPGLGDTAMYLCATSRDLAGGGDTQYFGPGTRLTVL.

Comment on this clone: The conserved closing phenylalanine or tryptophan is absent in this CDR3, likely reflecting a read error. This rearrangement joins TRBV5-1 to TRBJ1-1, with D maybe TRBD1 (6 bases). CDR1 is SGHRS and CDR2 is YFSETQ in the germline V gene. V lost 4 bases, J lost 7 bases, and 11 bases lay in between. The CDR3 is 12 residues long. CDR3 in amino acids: CASSRDNYEAFL. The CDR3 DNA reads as TGCGCCAGCAGCCGGGACAATTATGAAGCTTTCCTT.

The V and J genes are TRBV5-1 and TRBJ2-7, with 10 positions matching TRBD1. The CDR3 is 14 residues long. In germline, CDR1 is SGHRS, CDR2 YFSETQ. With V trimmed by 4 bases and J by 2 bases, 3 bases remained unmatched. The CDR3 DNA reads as TGCGCCAGCAGCCTCGGGACAGGGGCCTACGAGCAGTACTTC. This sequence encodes CASSLGTGAYEQYF.

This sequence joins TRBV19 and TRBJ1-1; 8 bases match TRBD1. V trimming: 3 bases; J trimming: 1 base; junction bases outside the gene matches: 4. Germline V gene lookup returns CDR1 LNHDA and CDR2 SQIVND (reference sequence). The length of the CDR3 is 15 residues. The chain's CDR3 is CASSIHRGGNTEAFF. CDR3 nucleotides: TGTGCCAGTAGTATCCACAGGGGGGGGAACACTGAAGCTTTCTTT.